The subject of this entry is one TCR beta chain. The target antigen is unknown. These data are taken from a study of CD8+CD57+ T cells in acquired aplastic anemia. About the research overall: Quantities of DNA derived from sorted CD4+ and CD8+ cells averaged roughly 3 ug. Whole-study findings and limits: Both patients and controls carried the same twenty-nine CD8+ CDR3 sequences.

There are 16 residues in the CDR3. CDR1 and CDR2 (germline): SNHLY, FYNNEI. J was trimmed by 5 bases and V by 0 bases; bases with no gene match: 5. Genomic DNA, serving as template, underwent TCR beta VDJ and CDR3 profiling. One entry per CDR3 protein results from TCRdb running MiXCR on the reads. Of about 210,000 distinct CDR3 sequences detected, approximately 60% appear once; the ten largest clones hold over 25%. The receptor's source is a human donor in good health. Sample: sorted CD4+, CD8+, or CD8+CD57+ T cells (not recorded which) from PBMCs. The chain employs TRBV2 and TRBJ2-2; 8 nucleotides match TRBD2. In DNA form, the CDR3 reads TGTGCCAGCAGTGAAGCGGGCGGGAGGAGGACCGGGGAGCTGTTTTTT. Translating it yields CASSEAGGRRTGELFF.